These T cell receptor beta chains were read from a single sample in a study of blood T cell repertoires in COVID-19. The table came from immunoSEQ multiplex PCR; TCRdb's copy has only in-frame clones and leaves some out. The repertoire holds about 52,000 clones, about 90% seen once, with roughly 15% in the top ten. Sequenced input: peripheral blood. The receptors were gathered from a human donor with active COVID-19. The donor label of this sample is uncertain. Both conserved end residues are part of each CDR3. The order of the fields is V gene, J gene, CDR3 protein.

v_gene: TRBV5-1; j_gene: TRBJ2-2; CDR3aa: CASSLETGIFGELFF
v_gene: TRBV7-2; j_gene: TRBJ1-6; CDR3aa: CASSLGGGQNSPLHF
v_gene: TRBV3-1/TRBV3-2; j_gene: TRBJ2-1; CDR3aa: CASSQGLAGGFLNNEQFF
v_gene: TRBV11-2; j_gene: TRBJ1-1; CDR3aa: CASSQDRGLQPHLNTEAFF
v_gene: TRBV28; j_gene: TRBJ1-2; CDR3aa: CASSRPGLTQGARGYTF
v_gene: TRBV19; j_gene: TRBJ2-5; CDR3aa: CASSSSGRSETQYF
v_gene: TRBV24-1; j_gene: TRBJ2-3; CDR3aa: CATSDFWGTGGTDTQYF
v_gene: TRBV7-9; j_gene: TRBJ1-4; CDR3aa: CASSLTQTGFATNEKLFF
v_gene: TRBV5-6; j_gene: TRBJ2-1; CDR3aa: CASSSLTSASFF
v_gene: TRBV5-1; j_gene: TRBJ1-3; CDR3aa: CASSRDISGNTIYF
v_gene: TRBV7-3; j_gene: TRBJ2-3; CDR3aa: CASSSPDGGSDTQYF
v_gene: TRBV4-1; j_gene: TRBJ2-7; CDR3aa: CASSQSTGGRTYEQYF
v_gene: TRBV5-5; j_gene: TRBJ2-5; CDR3aa: CASSLLIRPGNQETQYF
v_gene: TRBV28; j_gene: TRBJ2-6; CDR3aa: CASSLGSTGANVLTF
v_gene: TRBV9; j_gene: TRBJ1-1; CDR3aa: CASSAHGTQQNTEAFF
v_gene: TRBV12-5; j_gene: TRBJ1-5; CDR3aa: CASTQGYQPQHF
v_gene: TRBV6-2/TRBV6-3; j_gene: TRBJ1-1; CDR3aa: CASSYSPTGGGRNTEAFF
v_gene: TRBV15; j_gene: TRBJ2-1; CDR3aa: CATSRDGQGLQFF
v_gene: TRBV29-1; j_gene: TRBJ1-1; CDR3aa: CSVGRGHKGTEAFF
v_gene: TRBV7-2; j_gene: TRBJ2-7; CDR3aa: CASSLGGLYPYEQYF
v_gene: TRBV6-6; j_gene: TRBJ1-2; CDR3aa: CASSTKDTYGYTF
v_gene: TRBV7-2; j_gene: TRBJ1-5; CDR3aa: CASSLAGAVNQPQHF
v_gene: TRBV5-4; j_gene: TRBJ2-5; CDR3aa: CASSLLYSGGGETQYF
v_gene: TRBV4-1; j_gene: TRBJ1-1; CDR3aa: CASSRGPGTGDGEAFF
v_gene: TRBV12-3/TRBV12-4; j_gene: TRBJ1-2; CDR3aa: CASRFDREDGYTF
v_gene: TRBV5-1; j_gene: TRBJ2-1; CDR3aa: CASSPPGLAGGSYNEQFF
v_gene: TRBV14; j_gene: TRBJ2-1; CDR3aa: CASSQVSLVRRDNEQFF
v_gene: TRBV5-6; j_gene: TRBJ1-5; CDR3aa: CASSFAPTGQPQHF
v_gene: TRBV12-3/TRBV12-4; j_gene: TRBJ1-2; CDR3aa: CASSEQGAYGYTF
v_gene: TRBV27; j_gene: TRBJ1-1; CDR3aa: CASSLRTSGTGTNTEAFF
v_gene: TRBV18; j_gene: TRBJ2-7; CDR3aa: CASSRAANQGTFQYF
v_gene: TRBV7-2; j_gene: TRBJ1-2; CDR3aa: CASSLGWGGDTF
v_gene: TRBV7-8; j_gene: TRBJ1-5; CDR3aa: CASSLVVGEGIRQPQHF
v_gene: TRBV7-3; j_gene: TRBJ2-3; CDR3aa: CASSLSASGGLRSTDTQYF
v_gene: TRBV5-6; j_gene: TRBJ1-1; CDR3aa: CASSLLGGLINTEAFF